A single sample gave rise to the 24 T cell receptor beta chains below, sequenced in a study of tumor and adjacent non-tumor tissue in lung cancer. RNA was extracted from bulk tissue without any cell sorting. The library came from three nested PCR rounds adapted from ARM-PCR protocols. Each CDR3 protein gets one entry after TCRdb re-called the multiplex PCR reads with MiXCR. The repertoire has 91,000 or so distinct CDR3 sequences, around 71% of them found once; the top ten carry about 16%. Sequencing used lung tumor tissue. The receptors were sampled from a man in his 60s with non-small cell lung cancer.

In its sample, this clonotype was seen many times. This sequence joins TRBV12-3 or TRBV12-4 and TRBJ2-2, with D hard to call. The CDR3 runs to 15 residues. V gave up 7 bases and J gave up 6 bases, with 18 bases separating them. The CDR3 reads CASNPQKGNAGELFF. CDR3 DNA sequence: TGTGCCAGCAATCCACAAAAGGGAAACGCCGGGGAGCTGTTTTTT.

Of note for this clonotype: Lacking the conserved final phenylalanine or tryptophan, this CDR3 likely reflects a read error. The chain recombines TRBV5-1 with TRBJ2-7; D gene unclear. The CDR3 loop spans 14 amino acids. Germline assignment: CDR1 SGHRS and CDR2 YFSETQ. The V and J ends lost 4 bases and 2 bases respectively, with 13 bases between them. This CDR3 reads CASSPYPVTYEQYL. Here the CDR3 DNA reads TGCGCCAGCAGCCCCTATCCAGTCACCTACGAGCAGTACCTC.

As regards this clonotype: A read error may account for a junction end that differs from germline. The gene calls are TRBV6-5 and TRBJ1-5; perhaps TRBD1 as D (5 bases). CDR1 MNHEY and CDR2 SVGAGI come from the germline V gene. The CDR3 contains 17 residues. The CDR3 is CASSYSGRGHSNQPRHF. DNA of the CDR3: TGTGCCAGTAGTTACTCGGGCCGGGGCCATAGCAATCAGCCCCGGCATTTT.

This clonotype was picked up a small number of times. This may stem from a read error, because a much larger clone lies one nucleotide away. The chain links TRBV29-1 to TRBJ2-7; D might be TRBD1 (5 bases). The CDR3 runs 11 residues. In germline, CDR1 is SQVTM, CDR2 ANQGSEA. CDR3 coding DNA: TGCGGCGTTGAAACCCCAAGGGGGCAGTACTTC. It codes for CGVETPRGQYF.

This clonotype was observed once. At one of its ends the junction is not consistent with the germline gene, which may arise from a read error. The CDR3 DNA reads TGCAGCGTTAGGACAGGGTCGAGCGCTGAGGCTTTCTTT. Translation: CSVRTGSSAEAFF. The chain carries TRBV29-1 and TRBJ1-1; 8 bases are shared with TRBD1. Germline CDR1 SQVTM, CDR2 ANQGSEA. This CDR3 is built from 13 residues.

The chain combines TRBV20-1 with TRBJ2-1, with 7 bases that match TRBD2. The CDR3 has 14 amino acids. CDR1 DFQATT and CDR2 SNEGSKA come from the germline V gene (reference sequence). Germline trimming cut 6 bases from V and 8 bases from J; bases unmatched to any gene: 13. The CDR3 is CSALSGKLLYEQFF. In DNA, the CDR3 is TGCAGTGCCTTAAGCGGGAAGCTGTTATATGAGCAGTTCTTC.

This clonotype was picked up one time. A read error may account for a junction end that differs from germline. The V call is TRBV20-1, the J call TRBJ1-1; the D gene is possibly TRBD1 (5 bases). The germline V gene encodes CDR1 DFQATT and CDR2 SNEGSKA (reference sequence). This CDR3 is built from 18 residues. The CDR3 reads CSARDPRQWAGVNTEAFF. The CDR3 bases are TGCAGTGCTAGAGACCCAAGACAGTGGGCGGGTGTGAACACTGAGGCTTTCTTT.

The V and J genes are TRBV11-3 and TRBJ1-6, with a tentative D call TRBD1 (6 bases). Germline V gives CDR1 SGHNT, CDR2 YENEEA. The CDR3 sequence is 16 residues long. Trimming pared 2 bases from V and 8 bases from J, leaving 16 bases between. Here the CDR3 reads CASSLRTVAADSPLHF. The CDR3 DNA reads as TGTGCCAGCAGCTTAAGGACAGTAGCAGCGGATTCACCCCTCCACTTT.

This clonotype was observed at least ten times. The CDR3 loop reads CASSPSGSFYNEQFF. CDR3 nucleotide sequence: TGTGCCAGCAGCCCCAGCGGGAGTTTTTACAATGAGCAGTTCTTC. This chain uses TRBV7-9 with TRBJ2-1; 8 nucleotides line up with TRBD2. Germline loops: CDR1 SEHNR, CDR2 FQNEAQ (reference sequence). The CDR3 runs to 15 residues. The ends lost 5 bases at V and 4 bases at J; junction bases unmatched: 7.

The chain uses TRBV6-4 and TRBJ2-1, with 10 bases lining up with TRBD2. The CDR3 contains 16 residues. Trimming at V came to 5 bases and at J to 5 bases, leaving 9 bases not matched to a gene. Germline loops: CDR1 MRHNA, CDR2 SNTAGT. This chain's CDR3 is CASSRQAGLADNEQFF. Here the CDR3 DNA reads TGTGCCAGCAGTCGTCAGGCTGGACTAGCGGACAATGAGCAGTTCTTC.

Note on this clonotype: Mismatch with germline at one junction end may stem from a read error. The chain is built from TRBV6-2 or TRBV6-3 and TRBJ2-7; 12 bases line up with TRBD2. There are 17 residues in the CDR3. Germline CDR1 reads MNHEY; CDR2 reads SVGEGT. CDR3 nucleotide sequence: TGTGCCAGCAGATTAAGGACTAGCGGGACAAGCTCCTACGAGCAGTATTTC. Its protein is CASRLRTSGTSSYEQYF.

Concerning this clonotype: The conserved phenylalanine or tryptophan normally closing the CDR3 is absent here, so this likely arose from a read error. The rearrangement uses TRBV12-3 or TRBV12-4 and TRBJ2-6, with D possibly being TRBD1 or TRBD2 (5 bases each). The CDR3 is 16 residues long. V was trimmed by 6 bases and J by 4 bases, leaving 16 bases between them. In DNA, the CDR3 is TGTGCCAGCAGCCGATGGATAGGGACGGGGGCCAACGTCCTGACTTTA. It translates to CASSRWIGTGANVLTL.

Worth noting for this clonotype: At one end the junction does not follow the germline gene, possibly because of a read error. J is TRBJ1-5 and V is TRBV6-2 or TRBV6-3; possible D gene TRBD1, 6 bases. The end of the DNA is better explained by TRBJ2-3, so the J call may be wrong. Germline CDR1 and CDR2: MNHEY and SVGEGT. The CDR3 covers 15 residues. DNA of the CDR3: TGTGGCAGCAGACCAACAGGGCATAGCAATCAGCCCCAGTATTTT. This encodes CGSRPTGHSNQPQYF.

J is TRBJ2-5 and V is TRBV4-3; D not resolved. V was trimmed by 3 bases and J by 10 bases, leaving 21 bases between them. The CDR3 runs 15 residues. The germline gives CDR1 LGHNA, CDR2 YSLEER. CDR3 amino acids: CASSQTSDTRVVQYF. The CDR3 DNA is TGCGCCAGCAGCCAGACCAGTGACACCCGGGTTGTCCAGTACTTC.

By proportion, this clonotype is medium-sized. The V and J genes are TRBV11-3 and TRBJ1-4; D is uncertain. Deletions cut 0 bases from V and 5 bases from J, with 7 bases between. Germline loops: CDR1 SGHNT, CDR2 YENEEA. The CDR3 spans 14 residues. The CDR3 here is CASSLEPRNEKLFF. The CDR3 DNA sequence: TGTGCCAGCAGCTTAGAGCCACGGAATGAAAAACTGTTTTTT. The full variable domain, in which reference TRBV11-3 and TRBJ1-4 provide the parts outside the CDR3, is EAGVVQSPRYKIIEKKQPVAFWCNPISGHNTLYWYLQNLGQGPELLIRYENEEAVDDSQLPKDRFSAERLKGVDSTLKIQPAELGDSAVYLCASSLEPRNEKLFFGSGTQLSVL.

Concerning this clonotype itself: An end of the junction differs from the germline gene, which may be a read error. The CDR3 spells CASITGLWYNSPFHF. CDR3 coding DNA: TGCGCCAGCATCACGGGGCTTTGGTATAATTCACCCTTCCACTTT. This chain uses TRBV10-1 with TRBJ1-6; D possibly corresponds to TRBD1 (5 bases). The CDR3 is 15 residues long. Germline V gene sequence: CDR1 WNHNN, CDR2 SYGVQD (reference sequence).

This clonotype was recorded once. The junction departs from germline at one end; a sequencing error may be responsible. This chain links TRBV6-2 or TRBV6-3 with TRBJ1-1; D is ambiguous. Germline lookup yields CDR1 MNHEY and CDR2 SVGEGT. This CDR3 has 18 residues. This CDR3 is CATSYSKGRRWLNTEAFF. DNA of the CDR3: TGTGCCACCAGTTATTCGAAGGGTCGGAGATGGCTGAACACTGAAGCTTTCTTT.

J is TRBJ2-3 and V is TRBV5-1; 12 bases map to TRBD2. The J segment lost 6 bases and the V segment lost 5 bases, leaving 10 bases of the junction unmatched. Germline assignment: CDR1 SGHRS and CDR2 YFSETQ. The CDR3 has 16 amino acids. CDR3 sequence: CASRPLAGGPEDTQYF. DNA of the CDR3: TGCGCCAGCAGGCCCCTAGCGGGGGGGCCGGAGGATACGCAGTATTTT.

V and J are TRBV6-5 and TRBJ2-7, with D possibly being TRBD2 (6 bases). Germline CDR1 is MNHEY and CDR2 is SVGAGI. The CDR3 runs 14 residues. The V end lost 4 bases, the J end lost 10 bases, and 20 bases lay between the germline ends. The CDR3 here is CASSWGSGRSEQYF. Written as DNA, the CDR3 is TGTGCCAGCAGTTGGGGGTCAGGGAGGAGTGAACAGTACTTC.

This clonotype was counted between two and nine times. The chain has TRBV5-1 and TRBJ1-1; TRBD1 agrees at 8 bases. Germline V gene lookup returns CDR1 SGHRS and CDR2 YFSETQ. The CDR3 extends over 15 amino acids. V was pared by 4 bases and J by 1 base, with 6 bases of the junction left unmatched. CDR3 residues: CASSDLQGGNTEAFF. The CDR3 nucleotides are TGCGCCAGCAGCGACTTACAGGGGGGGAACACTGAAGCTTTCTTT.

About this clonotype itself: Compared with germline, one end of the junction differs, possibly owing to a read error. The V gene is TRBV4-1, the J gene TRBJ2-1; 8 nucleotides line up with TRBD2. Germline assignment: CDR1 MGHRA and CDR2 YSYEKL. The CDR3 is 16 residues long. Here the CDR3 DNA reads TGCGCCAGCGGCCAAGATCAGACGGGGGGGTACAATGAGCAGTTCTTC. Its translation is CASGQDQTGGYNEQFF.

Details on this clonotype: Sequence at one end of the junction differs from germline and may be a read error. This sequence joins TRBV5-6 and TRBJ2-5; TRBD2 matches at 7 bases. The CDR3 has 11 amino acids. Per germline, CDR1 SGHDT and CDR2 YYEEEE. This CDR3 reads CASSFGGTLYF. The CDR3 bases are TGTGCCAGCAGCTTCGGGGGGACCCTGTACTTC.

This clonotype was detected many times. This chain connects TRBV5-1 to TRBJ2-2; D remains ambiguous. Germline loops: CDR1 SGHRS, CDR2 YFSETQ. The CDR3 length is 14 residues. Trimming removed 5 bases at V and 0 bases at J, with 8 bases between. The CDR3 region is CASRTEPNTGELFF. The CDR3 coding sequence is TGCGCCAGCAGGACCGAACCGAACACCGGGGAGCTGTTTTTT.

Points on this clonotype: A read error is likely, as this CDR3 ends without the conserved phenylalanine or tryptophan. The rearrangement uses TRBV10-3 and TRBJ1-5, with 7 bases identical to TRBD1. The V segment lost 3 bases and the J segment 9 bases; nucleotides outside the gene matches: 8. Germline V gives CDR1 ENHRY, CDR2 SYGVKD. This CDR3 has 14 amino acids. CDR3 protein: CAISETGDRRPQHL. The CDR3, as DNA: TGTGCCATCAGTGAAACAGGGGATCGGCGGCCCCAGCATTTA.